The rows below give T cell receptor beta chains drawn from one sample of a study of blood T cell repertoires in COVID-19. Only in-frame clones appear in the TCRdb table, and some are missing; sequencing was by immunoSEQ multiplex PCR. The table shows about 150,000 clones, with more than 75% occurring only once. Sequencing used PBMCs or T cells enriched from blood (not recorded which). These receptors all stem from a woman in her fifties or sixties who had recovered from COVID-19. Both conserved end residues are part of each CDR3. The D gene is left open where the match is weak. A clone size is listed for some rows: how often the clone was seen (once, few, many), or a class if it is expanded.

>once|TRBV28|TRBJ1-1|-
CASRLNTGRAFF
TGTGCCAGCAGACTAAACACCGGGAGGGCTTTCTTT
>-|TRBV24-1|TRBJ2-2|-
CATSVRGLRTGELFF
TGTGCCACCAGTGTGCGGGGGCTGCGCACCGGGGAGCTGTTTTTT
>once|TRBV28|TRBJ1-4|-
CASSLLGKGGEKLFF
TGTGCCAGCAGTTTATTAGGAAAGGGAGGTGAAAAACTGTTTTTT
>-|TRBV19|TRBJ1-5|TRBD1
CASSTMDRVGNQPQHF
TGTGCCAGTAGTACGATGGACAGGGTGGGCAATCAGCCCCAGCATTTT
>-|TRBV5-1|TRBJ1-2|TRBD1
CASSGGTGGYGYTF
TGCGCCAGCAGCGGCGGGACAGGGGGCTATGGCTACACCTTC
>-|TRBV7-8|TRBJ2-2|-
CASSRQVRTGELFF
TGTGCCAGCAGCAGACAGGTCAGGACCGGGGAGCTGTTTTTT
>-|TRBV24-1|TRBJ1-1|TRBD1
CATSDYRGGEAFF
TGTGCCACCAGTGATTACAGGGGGGGAGAAGCTTTCTTT
>-|TRBV6-2/TRBV6-3|TRBJ2-3|-
CASSHSYTQYF
TGTGCCAGCAGTCACTCCTATACGCAGTATTTT
>-|TRBV7-2|TRBJ1-2|TRBD1
CASSFEGAAGYTF
TGTGCCAGCAGCTTTGAGGGGGCCGCTGGCTACACCTTC
>-|TRBV1|TRBJ1-4|-
CTSSQDFPYREGPVSDEKLFF
TGCACCAGCAGCCAAGATTTTCCGTATCGGGAGGGCCCGGTTTCTGATGAAAAACTGTTTTTT
>-|TRBV15|TRBJ1-1|-
CATSGMRGEDTEAFF
TGTGCCACCAGCGGAATGAGAGGAGAGGACACTGAAGCTTTCTTT
>-|TRBV3-1/TRBV3-2|TRBJ1-1|TRBD1
CASSYRDRVNTEAFF
TGTGCCAGCAGCTACCGGGACAGGGTAAACACTGAAGCTTTCTTT
>few|TRBV6-5|TRBJ1-3|TRBD1
CASSSGQAGNTIYF
TGTGCCAGCAGTTCCGGACAGGCTGGAAACACCATATATTTT
>-|TRBV15|TRBJ2-2|TRBD1
CATSGTDTGELFF
TGTGCCACCAGCGGGACAGACACCGGGGAGCTGTTTTTT
>-|TRBV4-2|TRBJ2-1|TRBD2
CASSQDWTSGVNEQFF
TGTGCCAGCAGCCAAGATTGGACTAGCGGAGTCAATGAGCAGTTCTTC
>-|TRBV2|TRBJ1-3|-
CASSVRSSGNTIYF
TGTGCCAGCAGTGTACGGAGCTCTGGAAACACCATATATTTT
>-|TRBV10-3|TRBJ2-5|TRBD1
CAISESYRGRQETQYF
TGTGCCATCAGTGAGTCGTACAGGGGGCGTCAAGAGACCCAGTACTTC
>-|TRBV4-3|TRBJ2-3|-
CASSLDRSGGDTQYF
TGCGCCAGCAGCCTAGACAGGTCCGGGGGAGATACGCAGTATTTT
>-|TRBV11-2|TRBJ2-2|-
CASSLVRSRRANTGELFF
TGTGCCAGCAGCTTAGTAAGGAGTCGGAGGGCGAACACCGGGGAGCTGTTTTTT